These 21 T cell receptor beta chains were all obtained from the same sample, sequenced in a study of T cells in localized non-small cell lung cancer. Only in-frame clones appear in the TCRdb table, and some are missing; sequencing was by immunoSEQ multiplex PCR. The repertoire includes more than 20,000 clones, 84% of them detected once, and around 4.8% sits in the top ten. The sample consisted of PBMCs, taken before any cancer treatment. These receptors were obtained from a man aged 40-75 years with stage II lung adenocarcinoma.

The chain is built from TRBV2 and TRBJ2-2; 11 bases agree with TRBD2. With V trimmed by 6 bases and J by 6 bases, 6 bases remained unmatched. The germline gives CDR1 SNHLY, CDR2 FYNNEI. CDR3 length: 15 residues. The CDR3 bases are TGTGCCAGCAGGGAAACTAGCGGGAGTCCCGGGGAGCTGTTTTTT. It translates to CASRETSGSPGELFF.

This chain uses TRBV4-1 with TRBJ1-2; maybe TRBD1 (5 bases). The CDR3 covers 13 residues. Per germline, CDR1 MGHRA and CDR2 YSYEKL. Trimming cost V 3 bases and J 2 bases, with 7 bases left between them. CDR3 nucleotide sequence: TGCGCCAGCAGCCAGGGACGGAACTATGGCTACACCTTC. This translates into CASSQGRNYGYTF.

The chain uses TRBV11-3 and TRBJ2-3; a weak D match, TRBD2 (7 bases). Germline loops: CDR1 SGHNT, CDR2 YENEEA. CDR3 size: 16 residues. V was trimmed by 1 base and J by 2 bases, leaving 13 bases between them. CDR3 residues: CASSLGGGGPTDTQYF. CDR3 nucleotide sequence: TGTGCCAGCAGCTTAGGGGGAGGGGGACCCACAGATACGCAGTATTTT.

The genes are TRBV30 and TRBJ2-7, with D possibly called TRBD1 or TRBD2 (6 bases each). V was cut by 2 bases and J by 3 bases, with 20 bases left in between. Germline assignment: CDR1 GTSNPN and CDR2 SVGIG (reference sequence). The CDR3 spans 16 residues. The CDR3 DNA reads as TGTGCCTGGAGTACCAACCTCAAGGGGGGAGTCTACGAGCAGTACTTC. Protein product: CAWSTNLKGGVYEQYF.

CDR3 amino acids: CASSQDPPSGGQGQETQYF. CDR3 in DNA: TGTGCCAGCAGCCAAGATCCCCCTAGCGGGGGGCAAGGCCAAGAGACCCAGTACTTC. The chain recombines TRBV4-2 with TRBJ2-5; the match to TRBD2 covers 11 bases. The CDR3 sequence is 19 residues long. With 0 bases clipped from V and 1 base from J, the junction kept 10 bases outside the gene matches. CDR1 and CDR2 from the germline V gene are LGHNA and YNFKEQ.

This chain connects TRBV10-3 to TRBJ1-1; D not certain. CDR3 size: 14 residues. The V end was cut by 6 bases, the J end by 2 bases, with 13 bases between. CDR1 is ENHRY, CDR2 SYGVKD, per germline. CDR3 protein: CAIRGPLTNTEAFF. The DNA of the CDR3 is TGTGCCATCAGAGGACCACTTACTAACACTGAAGCTTTCTTT.

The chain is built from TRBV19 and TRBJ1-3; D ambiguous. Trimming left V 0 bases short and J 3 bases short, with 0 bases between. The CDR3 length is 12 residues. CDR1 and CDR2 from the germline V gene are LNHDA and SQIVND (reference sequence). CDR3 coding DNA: TGTGCCAGTAGTATAGATGGAAACACCATATATTTT. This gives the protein CASSIDGNTIYF.

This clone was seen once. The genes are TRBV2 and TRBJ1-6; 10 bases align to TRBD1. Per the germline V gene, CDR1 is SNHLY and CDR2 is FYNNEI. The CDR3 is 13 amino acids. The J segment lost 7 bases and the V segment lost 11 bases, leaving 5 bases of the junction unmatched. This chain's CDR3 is CACRDRGNSPLHF. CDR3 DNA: TGTGCCTGCCGGGACAGGGGAAATTCACCCCTCCACTTT.

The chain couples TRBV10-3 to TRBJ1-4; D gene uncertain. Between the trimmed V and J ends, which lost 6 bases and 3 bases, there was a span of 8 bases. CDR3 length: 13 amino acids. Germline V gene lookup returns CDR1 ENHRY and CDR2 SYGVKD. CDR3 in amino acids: CAIRTDANEKLFF. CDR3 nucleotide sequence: TGTGCCATCAGGACTGACGCTAATGAAAAACTGTTTTTT.

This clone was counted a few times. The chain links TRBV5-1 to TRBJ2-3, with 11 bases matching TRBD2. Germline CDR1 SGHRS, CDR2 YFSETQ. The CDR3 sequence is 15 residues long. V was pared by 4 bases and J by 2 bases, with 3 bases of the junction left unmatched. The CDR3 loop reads CASSRSGGATDTQYF. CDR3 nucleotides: TGCGCCAGCAGCCGTAGCGGGGGGGCCACAGATACGCAGTATTTT.

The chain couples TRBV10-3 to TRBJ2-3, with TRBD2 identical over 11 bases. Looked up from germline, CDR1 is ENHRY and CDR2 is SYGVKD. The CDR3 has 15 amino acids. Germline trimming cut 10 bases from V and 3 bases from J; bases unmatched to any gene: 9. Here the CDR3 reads CATQTSGIVTDTQYF. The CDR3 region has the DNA TGTGCCACCCAGACTAGCGGGATTGTAACAGATACGCAGTATTTT.

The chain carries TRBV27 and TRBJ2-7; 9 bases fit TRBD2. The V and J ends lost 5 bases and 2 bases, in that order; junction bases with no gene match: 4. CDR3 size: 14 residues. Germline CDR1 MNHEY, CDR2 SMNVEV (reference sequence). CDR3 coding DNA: TGTGCCAGCAGTGGGCCTAGCGGGACCTACGAGCAGTACTTC. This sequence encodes CASSGPSGTYEQYF.

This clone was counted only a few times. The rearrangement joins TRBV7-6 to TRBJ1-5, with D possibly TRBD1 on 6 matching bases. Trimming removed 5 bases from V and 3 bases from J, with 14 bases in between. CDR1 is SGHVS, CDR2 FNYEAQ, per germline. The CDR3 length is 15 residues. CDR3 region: CASSPGQSFNQPQHF. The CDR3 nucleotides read TGTGCCAGCAGCCCTGGACAGAGCTTCAATCAGCCCCAGCATTTT.

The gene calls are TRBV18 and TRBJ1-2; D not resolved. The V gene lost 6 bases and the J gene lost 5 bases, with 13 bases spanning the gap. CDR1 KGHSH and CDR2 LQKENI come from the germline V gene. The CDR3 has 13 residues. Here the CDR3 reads CASSSDVIYGYTF. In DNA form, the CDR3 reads TGTGCCAGCTCTTCGGACGTCATATATGGCTACACCTTC.

The CDR3 DNA reads TGCGCCAGCAGCTTTCCGAGGGGACAGGGTGGTTTTCGGGAGACCCAGTACTTC. Protein product: CASSFPRGQGGFRETQYF. The chain has TRBV5-1 and TRBJ2-5, with 9 bases identical to TRBD1. This CDR3 is 18 amino acids long. CDR1 is SGHRS, CDR2 YFSETQ, per germline. The J segment lost 5 bases and the V segment lost 2 bases, leaving 16 bases of the junction unmatched.

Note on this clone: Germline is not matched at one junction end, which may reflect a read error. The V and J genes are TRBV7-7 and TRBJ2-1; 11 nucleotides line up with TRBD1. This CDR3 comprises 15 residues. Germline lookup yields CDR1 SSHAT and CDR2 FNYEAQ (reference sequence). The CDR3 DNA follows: TGTGCTAGCAGCTTAGCAGGGACAGGGGGCAATGAGCAGTTCTTC. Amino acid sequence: CASSLAGTGGNEQFF. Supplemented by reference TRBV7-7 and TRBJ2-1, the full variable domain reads GAGVSQSPRYKVTKRGQDVTLRCDPISSHATLYWYQQALGQGPEFLTYFNYEAQPDKSGLPSDRFSAERPEGSISTLTIQRTEQRDSAMYRCASSLAGTGGNEQFFGPGTRLTVL.

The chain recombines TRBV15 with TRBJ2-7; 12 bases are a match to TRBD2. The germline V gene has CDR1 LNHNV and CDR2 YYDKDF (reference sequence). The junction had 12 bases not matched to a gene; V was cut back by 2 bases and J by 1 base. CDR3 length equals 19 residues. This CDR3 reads CATSRNRGASGRASYEQYF. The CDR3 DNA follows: TGTGCCACCAGCAGAAACAGGGGTGCTAGCGGGAGGGCGTCCTACGAGCAGTACTTC.

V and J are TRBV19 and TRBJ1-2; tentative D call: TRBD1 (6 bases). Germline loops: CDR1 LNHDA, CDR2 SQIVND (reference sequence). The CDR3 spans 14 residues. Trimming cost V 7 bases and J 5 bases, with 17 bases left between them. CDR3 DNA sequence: TGTGCCAGTAATCGGCCCGGGACACTATATGGCTACACCTTC. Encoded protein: CASNRPGTLYGYTF.

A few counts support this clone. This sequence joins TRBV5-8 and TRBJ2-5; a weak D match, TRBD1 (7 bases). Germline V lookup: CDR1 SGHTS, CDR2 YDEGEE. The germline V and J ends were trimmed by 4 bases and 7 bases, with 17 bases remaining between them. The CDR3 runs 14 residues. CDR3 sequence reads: CASSLPGGGGTQYF. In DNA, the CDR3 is TGTGCCAGCAGCCTGCCAGGGGGAGGAGGGACCCAGTACTTC.

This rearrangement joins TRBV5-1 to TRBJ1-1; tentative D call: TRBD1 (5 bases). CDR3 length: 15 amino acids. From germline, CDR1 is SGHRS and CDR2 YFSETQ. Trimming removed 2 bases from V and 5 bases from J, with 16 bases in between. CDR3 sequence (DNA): TGCGCCAGCAGCTTAAACCCGGGGGTTAGTACTGAAGCTTTCTTT. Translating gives CASSLNPGVSTEAFF. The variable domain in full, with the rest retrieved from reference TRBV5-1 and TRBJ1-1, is KAGVTQTPRYLIKTRGQQVTLSCSPISGHRSVSWYQQTPGQGLQFLFEYFSETQRNKGNFPGRFSGRQFSNSRSEMNVSTLELGDSALYLCASSLNPGVSTEAFFGQGTRLTVV.

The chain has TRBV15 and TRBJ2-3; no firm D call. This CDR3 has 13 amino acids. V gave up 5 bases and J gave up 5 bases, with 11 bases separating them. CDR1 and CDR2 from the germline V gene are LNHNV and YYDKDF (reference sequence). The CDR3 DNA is TGTGCCACCAGCCTAAGAGAGGAAGATACGCAGTATTTT. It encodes CATSLREEDTQYF.